The next 6 T cell receptor beta chains were all read from a single sample in a study of T-cell reconstitution after alpha-beta-depleted transplantation in children. For TCRbeta, the library was prepared with unique molecular identifiers. TCRdb reanalysed the PCR reads using MiXCR and keeps one entry per CDR3 protein. Found here are 200,000 to 250,000 distinct CDR3 sequences, around 7.8% of them singletons; the top ten hold approximately 6.3%. The sequenced sample was PBMCs, mostly from graft donor cells, obtained 180 days after TCRalphabeta/CD19-depleted stem cell transplant. The receptors were gathered from a male patient between 5 and 17 years old who had a stem cell transplant for acute lymphoblastic leukemia, so the T cells may come from the graft donor.

This clonotype was counted at least ten times. This sequence joins TRBV5-1 and TRBJ1-2; the match to TRBD1 covers 7 bases. The CDR3 sequence is 15 residues long. Germline values: CDR1 SGHRS, CDR2 YFSETQ. The V and J ends lost 4 bases and 4 bases, in that order; junction bases with no gene match: 10. The CDR3 loop reads CASSRGDSSSYGYTF. CDR3 bases: TGCGCCAGCAGCCGGGGGGACAGCTCTTCCTATGGCTACACCTTC.

This clonotype was seen a handful of times. The chain employs TRBV9 and TRBJ1-2; D is perhaps TRBD1 (5 bases). The CDR3 is 14 amino acids. Germline CDR1 SGDLS, CDR2 YYNGEE. V lost 3 bases to trimming and J lost 2 bases, with 11 bases between them. CDR3 region: CASSAGWGNYGYTF. The CDR3 bases are TGTGCCAGCAGCGCCGGATGGGGGAACTATGGCTACACCTTC.

This clonotype appeared many times. The V gene is TRBV25-1, the J gene TRBJ2-5; either TRBD1 or TRBD2 may supply D (6 bases each). CDR3 length: 16 amino acids. The germline V gene has CDR1 MGHDK and CDR2 SYGVNS. V gave up 1 base and J gave up 2 bases, with 14 bases separating them. The CDR3 spells CASSEFYGGRQETQYF. The CDR3 DNA is TGTGCCAGCAGTGAATTTTACGGGGGCCGACAAGAGACCCAGTACTTC.

The V call is TRBV3-1, the J call TRBJ2-2; 7 bases line up with TRBD2. There are 16 residues in the CDR3. Germline trimming cut 1 base from V and 0 bases from J; bases unmatched to any gene: 2. Germline V gene data show CDR1 as LGHDT and CDR2 as YNNKEL (reference sequence). The CDR3 protein is CASSQVRGANTGELFF. The CDR3 DNA is TGTGCCAGCAGCCAAGTCCGGGGGGCGAACACCGGGGAGCTGTTTTTT.

This clonotype appeared many times. The rearrangement joins TRBV21-1 to TRBJ2-5; TRBD1, the D gene given by the table, was not confirmed from the DNA. TRBV21-1 is flagged as a pseudogene. This CDR3 is built from 15 residues. For the CDR3, the DNA is TGTGCCAGCAGCACAATGACAGGGGCTGGGGAGACCCAGTACTTC. Protein product: CASSTMTGAGETQYF.

The sample holds many counts of this clonotype. The chain links TRBV9 to TRBJ2-6; 7 bases map to TRBD1. Looked up from germline, CDR1 is SGDLS and CDR2 is YYNGEE. The length of the CDR3 is 20 residues. V lost 3 bases, J lost 0 bases, and 15 bases stayed unmatched. The CDR3 protein is CASSAPSLGQDPSGANVLTF. For the CDR3, the DNA is TGTGCCAGCAGCGCCCCGTCCCTTGGACAGGACCCCTCTGGGGCCAACGTCCTGACTTTC.